The clone carrying this T cell receptor beta chain has ten or more counts. Its specificity is unknown. The data derive from a study of identical twins. Looked up from germline, CDR1 is SGHRS and CDR2 is YFSETQ. The ends were cut back, 4 bases at V and 2 bases at J, with 13 bases in the middle. This CDR3 is 15 amino acids long. Study results and limitations: Partly confounded zero-insertion analyses could result from invariant MAIT and iNKT cells. Low generation probability was overrepresented in out-of-frame alpha sequences shared by twins.

TCRdb fed the 5' RACE reads into MiXCR, producing one record per CDR3 protein. The sample includes over 500,000 distinct CDR3 sequences, roughly 21% seen only once; the top ten take approximately 0.95%. These records were also assigned to another study, of T cells expressing NK-cell markers. As that report states: Seven HCMV-seropositive donors and one seronegative donor made up the eight sequenced donors. The study found dominant NKG2C+ clonotypes at about 1.0-7.0% of CD8+ T cells in over 5 donors.

The sequenced sample was CD4+ T cells sorted from blood. The receptor was isolated from a woman younger than 35 in good health. V usage is TRBV5-1 and J usage is TRBJ1-5; D may be TRBD1 (6 bases). This CDR3 is CASSEGTIGNQPQHF. DNA of the CDR3: TGCGCCAGCAGCGAAGGGACAATTGGCAATCAGCCCCAGCATTTT.